A selection of T cell receptor beta chains follows, all from one sample in a study of T cell repertoires in cytomegalovirus infection. TCRdb analysed the reads with MiXCR anew, one entry per CDR3 protein. In the table there are approximately 500,000 distinct CDR3 sequences, around 11% of which are singletons. Sequencing used PBMCs. Receptors were obtained from a human donor in good health (CMV status not recorded). Some clones in this sample may be carry-over from other donors' samples. Each CDR3 is given with its conserved first and last residue. Fields, in order: J gene, D gene, clone size, V gene, CDR3 DNA, CDR3 protein. D genes are given only for firm matches. Expanded clones are given a class, and other clones once, few, many or no size at all.

>TRBJ2-1|TRBD2|many|TRBV27
TGTGCCAGCAGTCCCCTAGCGGGAGCCTACAATGAGCAGTTCTTC
CASSPLAGAYNEQFF
>TRBJ2-7|-|many|TRBV7-8
TGTGCCAGCAGCAGGACGACAGGCTTTTTCTCCTACGAGCAGTACTTC
CASSRTTGFFSYEQYF
>TRBJ1-1|-|once|TRBV11-2
TGTGCCAGCAGCTTAGACTGGGCCAGGGGCGTTGGTACTGAAGCTTTCTTT
CASSLDWARGVGTEAFF
>TRBJ2-2|TRBD2|-|TRBV9
TGTGCCAGCAGCGTAGCTCCTAGCGGCAACACCGGGGAGCTGTTTTTT
CASSVAPSGNTGELFF
>TRBJ2-3|-|-|TRBV2
TGTGCCAGCAATCAGCGCACAGATACGCAGTATTTT
CASNQRTDTQYF
>TRBJ2-6|TRBD2|many|TRBV19
TGTGCCAGTAGTATACTAGCGGTCTCTGGGGCCAACGTCCTGACTTTC
CASSILAVSGANVLTF
>TRBJ1-2|TRBD1|many|TRBV7-2
TGTGCCAGCAGCTTAGCGCCCGGACAGGGCAATAACTATGGCTACACCTTC
CASSLAPGQGNNYGYTF
>TRBJ1-4|TRBD1|many|TRBV7-2
TGTGCCAGCAGCCGACGGCCCGGGACAGCCACTCCTAATGAAAAACTGTTTTTT
CASSRRPGTATPNEKLFF
>TRBJ1-5|-|-|TRBV5-1
TGCGCCAGCAGCTGGGAGGCAGGGGGCAATCAGCCCCAGCATTTT
CASSWEAGGNQPQHF
>TRBJ2-2|TRBD1|few|TRBV7-9
TGTGCCAGCATCATGACAGGGAGCAACACCGGGGAGCTGTTTTTT
CASIMTGSNTGELFF
>TRBJ1-1|-|few|TRBV7-3
TGTGCCAGCAGCCCGGCTGGGGTCCCTGAAGCTTTCTTT
CASSPAGVPEAFF
>TRBJ2-1|TRBD1|many|TRBV19
TGTGCCAGTAGTATGGGGCAGGGGGTAGGCGAGCAGTTCTTC
CASSMGQGVGEQFF
>TRBJ1-2|TRBD1|many|TRBV7-8
TGTGCCAGCAGCCTACAGGGGTTCCCTAACTATGGCTACACCTTC
CASSLQGFPNYGYTF
>TRBJ2-1|-|many|TRBV7-6
TGTGCCAGCAGCTCAGGGACCCTCGAAGAGCAGTTCTTC
CASSSGTLEEQFF
>TRBJ2-3|TRBD2|-|TRBV5-4
TGTGCCAGCAGCCGGACTAGCGGGAGGTCCGATACGCAGTATTTT
CASSRTSGRSDTQYF